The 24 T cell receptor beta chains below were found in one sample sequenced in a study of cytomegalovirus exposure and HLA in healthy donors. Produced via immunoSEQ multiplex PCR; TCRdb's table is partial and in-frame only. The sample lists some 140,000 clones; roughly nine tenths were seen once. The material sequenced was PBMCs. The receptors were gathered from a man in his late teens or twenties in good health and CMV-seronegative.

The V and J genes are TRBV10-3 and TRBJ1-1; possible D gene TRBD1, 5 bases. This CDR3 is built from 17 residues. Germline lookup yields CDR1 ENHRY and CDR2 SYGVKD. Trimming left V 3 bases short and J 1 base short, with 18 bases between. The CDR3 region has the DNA TGTGCCATCAGTGAAGGAGGGGCGCGGATACCGAACACTGAAGCTTTCTTT. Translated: CAISEGGARIPNTEAFF.

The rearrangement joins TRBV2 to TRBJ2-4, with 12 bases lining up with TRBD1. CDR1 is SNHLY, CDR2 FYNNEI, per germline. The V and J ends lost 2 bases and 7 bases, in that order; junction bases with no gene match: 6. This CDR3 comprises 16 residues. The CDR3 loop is CASSELGTGGTNIQYF. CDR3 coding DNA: TGTGCCAGCAGTGAACTTGGGACAGGGGGCACGAACATTCAGTACTTC.

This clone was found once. The CDR3 sequence: CASGSRGSETQYF. The DNA of the CDR3 is TGTGCCAGCGGGAGCCGGGGTAGCGAGACCCAGTACTTC. This chain uses TRBV2 with TRBJ2-5, with a tentative D call TRBD2 (5 bases). The CDR3 extends over 13 amino acids. In germline, CDR1 is SNHLY, CDR2 FYNNEI. Trimming removed 8 bases at V and 5 bases at J, with 15 bases between.

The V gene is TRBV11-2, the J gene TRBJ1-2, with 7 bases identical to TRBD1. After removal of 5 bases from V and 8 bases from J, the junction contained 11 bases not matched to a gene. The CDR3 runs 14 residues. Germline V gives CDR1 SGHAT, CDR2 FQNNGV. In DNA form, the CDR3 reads TGTGCCAGCAGCCCAGGGGGTAGGGGGCACGGCTACACCTTC. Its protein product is CASSPGGRGHGYTF.

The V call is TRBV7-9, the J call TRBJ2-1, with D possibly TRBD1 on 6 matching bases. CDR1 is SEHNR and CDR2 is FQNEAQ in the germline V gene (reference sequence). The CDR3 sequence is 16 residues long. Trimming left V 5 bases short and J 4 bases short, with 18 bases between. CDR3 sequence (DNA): TGTGCCAGCAGCCCAAAACCAGGGGCGAGGTACAATGAGCAGTTCTTC. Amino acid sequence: CASSPKPGARYNEQFF.

The CDR3 region is CASSSRGQSSGNTIYF. CDR3 nucleotides: TGTGCCAGCAGCTCCAGAGGCCAGTCATCTGGAAACACCATATATTTT. The chain is built from TRBV11-2 and TRBJ1-3; D is unresolved. V was shortened by 4 bases and J by 1 base, with 14 bases between the two germline ends. Germline V gene data show CDR1 as SGHAT and CDR2 as FQNNGV. This CDR3 is built from 16 residues.

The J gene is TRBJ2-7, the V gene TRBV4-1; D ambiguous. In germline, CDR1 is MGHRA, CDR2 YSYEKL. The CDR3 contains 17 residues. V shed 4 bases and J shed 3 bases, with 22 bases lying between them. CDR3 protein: CASSRHTPGPRYYEQYF. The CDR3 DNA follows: TGCGCCAGCAGCCGACATACCCCTGGCCCACGCTACTACGAGCAGTACTTC.

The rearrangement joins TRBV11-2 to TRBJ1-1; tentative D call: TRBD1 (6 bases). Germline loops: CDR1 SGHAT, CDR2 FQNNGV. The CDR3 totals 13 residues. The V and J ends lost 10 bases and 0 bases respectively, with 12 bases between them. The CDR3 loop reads CATSGHLNTEAFF. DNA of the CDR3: TGTGCCACATCGGGACATTTGAACACTGAAGCTTTCTTT.

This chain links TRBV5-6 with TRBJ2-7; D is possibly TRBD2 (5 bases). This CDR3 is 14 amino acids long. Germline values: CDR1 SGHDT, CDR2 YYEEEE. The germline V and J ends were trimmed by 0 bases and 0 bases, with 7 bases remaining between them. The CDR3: CASSLVATSYEQYF. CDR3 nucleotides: TGTGCCAGCAGCTTGGTAGCGACCTCCTACGAGCAGTACTTC.

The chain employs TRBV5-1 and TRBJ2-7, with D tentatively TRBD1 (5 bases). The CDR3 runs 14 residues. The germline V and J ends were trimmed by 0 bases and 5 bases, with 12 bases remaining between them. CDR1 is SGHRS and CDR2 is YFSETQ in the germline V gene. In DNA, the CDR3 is TGCGCCAGCAGCTTGGCAGGGTCCGAGAACGAGCAGTACTTC. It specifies CASSLAGSENEQYF.

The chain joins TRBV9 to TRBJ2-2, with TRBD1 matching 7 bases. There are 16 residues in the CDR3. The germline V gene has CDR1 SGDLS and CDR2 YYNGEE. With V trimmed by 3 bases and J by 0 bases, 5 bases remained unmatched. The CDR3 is CASSASTGPNTGELFF. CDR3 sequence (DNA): TGTGCCAGCAGCGCATCGACAGGGCCGAACACCGGGGAGCTGTTTTTT. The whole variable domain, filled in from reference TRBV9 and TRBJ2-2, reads DSGVTQTPKHLITATGQRVTLRCSPRSGDLSVYWYQQSLDQGLQFLIQYYNGEERAKGNILERFSAQQFPDLHSELNLSSLELGDSALYFCASSASTGPNTGELFFGEGSRLTVL.

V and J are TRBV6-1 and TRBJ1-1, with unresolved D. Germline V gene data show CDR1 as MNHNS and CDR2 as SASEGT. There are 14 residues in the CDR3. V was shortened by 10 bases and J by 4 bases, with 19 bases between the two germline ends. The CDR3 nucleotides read TGTGCCACGCGAGTCCCTGTAACAGCCACTGAAGCTTTCTTT. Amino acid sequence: CATRVPVTATEAFF.

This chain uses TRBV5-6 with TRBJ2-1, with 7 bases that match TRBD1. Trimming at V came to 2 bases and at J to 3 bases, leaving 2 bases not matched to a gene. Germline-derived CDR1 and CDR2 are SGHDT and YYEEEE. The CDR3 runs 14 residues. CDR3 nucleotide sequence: TGTGCCAGCAGCTTCTGGGACAGCTACAATGAGCAGTTCTTC. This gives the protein CASSFWDSYNEQFF.

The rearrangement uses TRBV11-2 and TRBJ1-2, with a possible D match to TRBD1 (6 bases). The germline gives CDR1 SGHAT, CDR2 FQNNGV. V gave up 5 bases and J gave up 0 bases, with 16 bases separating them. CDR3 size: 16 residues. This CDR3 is CASSRPRDTANYGYTF. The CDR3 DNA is TGTGCCAGCAGCCGACCCAGGGACACTGCTAACTATGGCTACACCTTC.

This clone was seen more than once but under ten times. CDR3 residues: CSVEAGAGELFF. In nucleotides, the CDR3 is TGCAGCGTTGAAGCAGGGGCAGGGGAGCTGTTTTTT. The rearrangement uses TRBV29-1 and TRBJ2-2, with D possibly TRBD1 on 6 matching bases. The V gene's germline CDR1 is SQVTM and CDR2 ANQGSEA. V dropped 1 base and J dropped 8 bases, with 8 bases sitting between them. There are 12 residues in the CDR3.

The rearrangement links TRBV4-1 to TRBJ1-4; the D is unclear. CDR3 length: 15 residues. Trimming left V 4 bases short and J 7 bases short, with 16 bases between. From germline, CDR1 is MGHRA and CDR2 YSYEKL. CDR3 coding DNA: TGCGCCAGCAGCCCTGTGCCAACGGGAGGTGAAAAACTGTTTTTT. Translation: CASSPVPTGGEKLFF.

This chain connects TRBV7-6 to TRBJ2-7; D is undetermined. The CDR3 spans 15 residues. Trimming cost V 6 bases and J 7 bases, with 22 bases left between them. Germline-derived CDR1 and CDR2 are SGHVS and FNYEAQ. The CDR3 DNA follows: TGTGCCAGCAGAAAAATCGAGACATTCGCGAATGAGCAGTACTTC. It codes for CASRKIETFANEQYF.

Written as DNA, the CDR3 is TGTGCCAGCTCACGGGGGGTCCAAGAGACCCAGTACTTC. This sequence encodes CASSRGVQETQYF. The V call is TRBV18, the J call TRBJ2-5; TRBD2 might be the D (6 bases). From germline, CDR1 is KGHSH and CDR2 LQKENI. The CDR3 contains 13 residues. The V end was cut by 4 bases, the J end by 1 base, with 7 bases between.

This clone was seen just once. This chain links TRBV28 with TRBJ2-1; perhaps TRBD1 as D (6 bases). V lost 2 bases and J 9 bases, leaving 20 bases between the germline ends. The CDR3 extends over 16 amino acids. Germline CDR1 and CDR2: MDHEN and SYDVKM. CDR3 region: CASSLRIGQWVPEQFF. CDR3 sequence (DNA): TGTGCCAGCAGTTTAAGAATTGGACAGTGGGTCCCTGAGCAGTTCTTC. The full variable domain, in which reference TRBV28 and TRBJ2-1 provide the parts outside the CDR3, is DVKVTQSSRYLVKRTGEKVFLECVQDMDHENMFWYRQDPGLGLRLIYFSYDVKMKEKGDIPEGYSVSREKKERFSLILESASTNQTSMYLCASSLRIGQWVPEQFFGPGTRLTVL.

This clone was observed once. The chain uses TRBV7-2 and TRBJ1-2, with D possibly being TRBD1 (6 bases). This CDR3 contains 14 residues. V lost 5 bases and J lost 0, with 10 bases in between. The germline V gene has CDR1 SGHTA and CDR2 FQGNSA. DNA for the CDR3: TGTGCCAGCAGCCCCGGACAGCCTAACTATGGCTACACCTTC. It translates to CASSPGQPNYGYTF. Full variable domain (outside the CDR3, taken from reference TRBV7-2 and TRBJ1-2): GAGVSQSPSNKVTEKGKDVELRCDPISGHTALYWYRQSLGQGLEFLIYFQGNSAPDKSGLPSDRFSAERTGGSVSTLTIQRTQQEDSAVYLCASSPGQPNYGYTFGSGTRLTVV.

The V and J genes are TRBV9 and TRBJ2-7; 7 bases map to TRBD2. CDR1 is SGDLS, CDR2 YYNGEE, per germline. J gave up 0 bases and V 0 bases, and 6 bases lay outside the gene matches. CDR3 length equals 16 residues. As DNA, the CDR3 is TGTGCCAGCAGCGTAGGGGTGGGACTAAACTCCTACGAGCAGTACTTC. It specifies CASSVGVGLNSYEQYF. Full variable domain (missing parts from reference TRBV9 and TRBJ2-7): DSGVTQTPKHLITATGQRVTLRCSPRSGDLSVYWYQQSLDQGLQFLIQYYNGEERAKGNILERFSAQQFPDLHSELNLSSLELGDSALYFCASSVGVGLNSYEQYFGPGTRLTVT.

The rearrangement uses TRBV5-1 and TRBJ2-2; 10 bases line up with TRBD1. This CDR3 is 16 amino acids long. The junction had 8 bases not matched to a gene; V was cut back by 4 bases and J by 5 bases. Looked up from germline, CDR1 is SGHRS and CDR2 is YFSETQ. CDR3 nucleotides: TGCGCCAGCAGCCAAGGACAGGGGGGAGCAACCGGGGAGCTGTTTTTT. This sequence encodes CASSQGQGGATGELFF.

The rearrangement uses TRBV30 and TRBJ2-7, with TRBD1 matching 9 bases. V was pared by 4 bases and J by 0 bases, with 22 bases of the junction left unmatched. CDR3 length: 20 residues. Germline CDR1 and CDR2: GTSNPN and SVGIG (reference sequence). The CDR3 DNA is TGTGCCTGGACACTTCGCCCGGGACAGGGCGCTCCTCTTAGCTCCTACGAGCAGTACTTC. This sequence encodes CAWTLRPGQGAPLSSYEQYF. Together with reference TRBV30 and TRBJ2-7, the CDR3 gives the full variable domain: SQTIHQWPATLVQPVGSPLSLECTVEGTSNPNLYWYRQAAGRGLQLLFYSVGIGQISSEVPQNLSASRPQDRQFILSSKKLLLSDSGFYLCAWTLRPGQGAPLSSYEQYFGPGTRLTVT.

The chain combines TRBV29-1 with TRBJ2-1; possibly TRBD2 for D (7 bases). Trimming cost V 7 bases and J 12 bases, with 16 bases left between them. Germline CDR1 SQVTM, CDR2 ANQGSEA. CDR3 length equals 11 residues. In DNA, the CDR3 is TGCAGCGCTCTTAGGGGGGGATGGCAGTTCTTC. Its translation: CSALRGGWQFF.